The entry below describes one T cell receptor (beta chain). The antigen is unknown. These data come from a study of cytomegalovirus exposure and HLA in healthy donors. Here immunoSEQ multiplex PCR was the method, and the copy in TCRdb shows in-frame clones only, minus some. The repertoire consists of fewer than 140,000 clones, with less than 90% occurring once and the leading ten covering about 1.8%. Germline CDR1 LNHDA, CDR2 SQIVND (reference sequence). The CDR3 has 12 amino acids. V gave up 5 bases and J gave up 5 bases, with 9 bases separating them. Notes on the study in general: Reports described diagnosis of cytomegalovirus status by the classifier as highly specific and sensitive. Despite most TCR sequences being rare, some public TCRs occurred in many donors.

The V and J genes are TRBV19 and TRBJ2-5; a possible D gene is TRBD1 (5 bases). The receptor was isolated from a young woman in good health and CMV-seropositive. Source material: PBMCs. The CDR3 nucleotides read TGTGCCAGTAGTCAGGGAAGGGAGACCCAGTACTTC. Translating it yields CASSQGRETQYF.